This TCR beta chain stems from a study of T-cell reconstitution after alpha-beta-depleted transplantation in children. Notes on the study in general: At the one-year point after transplant, T-cell counts and TCRbeta diversity were found to come mostly from T cells that had been newly produced.

As it was prepared, the TCRbeta library received unique molecular identifiers. TCRdb fed the PCR reads into MiXCR, producing one record per CDR3 protein. Of hundreds of thousands of distinct CDR3 sequences in the sample, around 13% were seen once. There are many counts of this clonotype. Its antigen is currently unknown. The CDR3 length is 16 residues. CDR1 and CDR2 from the germline V gene are SGHRS and YFSETQ. The V gene lost 2 bases and the J gene lost 0 bases, with 14 bases spanning the gap. The V call is TRBV5-1, the J call TRBJ2-5; D remains unclear. Sequenced here: PBMCs, mostly from graft donor cells, sampled 360 days after TCRalphabeta/CD19-depleted stem cell transplant. The origin of this receptor is a male patient aged 5 to 17 who had a stem cell transplant for acute myeloid leukemia, so the T cells may come from the graft donor. The CDR3 region has the DNA TGCGCCAGCAGCTTATGGAAGAATTTGAACCAAGAGACCCAGTACTTC. This sequence encodes CASSLWKNLNQETQYF.